This TCR beta chain is from a study of CD8+ T cells in alopecia areata. About the study: Treatment with tofacitinib (6 to 18 months) was followed by 6 months off drug.

Extraction of RNA preceded its reverse transcription into cDNA, which served as the sequencing template. The table came from immunoSEQ multiplex PCR; TCRdb's copy has only in-frame clones and leaves some out. Of about 140,000 clones listed, approximately 50% are singletons. The CDR3 is 13 residues long. The J segment lost 13 bases and the V segment lost 0 bases, leaving 8 bases of the junction unmatched. Germline V gene lookup returns CDR1 ENHRY and CDR2 SYGVKD. The V call is TRBV10-3, the J call TRBJ1-2; TRBD1 agrees at 7 bases. The starting material was CD4+ T cells sorted from blood, obtained at week 0. This receptor was taken from a human donor with alopecia areata. In DNA form, the CDR3 reads TGTGCCATCAGTGAGTCTCAACAGGGGCTTGTCACCTTC. This codes for CAISESQQGLVTF.